The 19 T cell receptor beta chains presented below share a single source sample, sequenced in a study of cytomegalovirus exposure and HLA in healthy donors. TCRdb's copy holds only in-frame clones and misses some; the assay was immunoSEQ multiplex PCR. This sample yields around 300,000 clones, of which about 86% are seen a single time; about 1% belongs to the top ten. Sequencing was done on a sample of PBMCs. The receptors shown here come from a woman aged 18-29 years in good health and CMV-seronegative.

The V gene is TRBV6-1, the J gene TRBJ2-3; D may be TRBD1 (5 bases). Trimming stripped 1 base from V and 4 bases from J, with 12 bases between. CDR1 and CDR2 (germline): MNHNS, SASEGT. The CDR3 has 15 residues. The CDR3 here is CASSEVGAEPDTQYF. The CDR3 coding sequence is TGTGCCAGCAGTGAAGTTGGGGCAGAGCCAGATACGCAGTATTTT.

The rearrangement joins TRBV27 to TRBJ2-5; the match to TRBD2 covers 7 bases. The CDR3 has 13 residues. Per germline, CDR1 MNHEY and CDR2 SMNVEV (reference sequence). V gave up 6 bases and J gave up 7 bases; unmatched junction bases: 8. CDR3 nucleotides: TGTGCCAGCAGCTTACGGGGGGACGGGACCCAGTACTTC. This translates into CASSLRGDGTQYF.

The genes are TRBV4-3 and TRBJ2-3; a weak D match, TRBD2 (6 bases). V lost 4 bases, J lost 2 bases, and 13 bases lay in between. This CDR3 has 15 residues. Germline loops: CDR1 LGHNA, CDR2 YSLEER. CDR3 coding DNA: TGCGCCAGCAGCCGATCAAGGGAGGTCACAGATACGCAGTATTTT. Residues: CASSRSREVTDTQYF.

This clone was detected only once. V usage is TRBV11-2 and J usage is TRBJ1-1, with D possibly being TRBD1 (6 bases). V was trimmed by 1 base and J by 5 bases, leaving 11 bases between them. This CDR3 spans 14 amino acids. CDR1 is SGHAT, CDR2 FQNNGV, per germline. CDR3 bases: TGTGCCAGCAGCTTAGGTCTAGGGGGTACTGAAGCTTTCTTT. It encodes CASSLGLGGTEAFF.

The V gene is TRBV27, the J gene TRBJ2-5; the match to TRBD1 covers 10 bases. The CDR3 consists of 17 residues. Germline V gives CDR1 MNHEY, CDR2 SMNVEV (reference sequence). The V segment lost 6 bases and the J segment 5 bases; nucleotides outside the gene matches: 15. The CDR3 DNA is TGTGCCAGCAGCCTACTAAGGGGGGACAGGGGTGGGGAGACCCAGTACTTC. This encodes CASSLLRGDRGGETQYF.

V usage is TRBV25-1 and J usage is TRBJ1-4; tentative D call: TRBD1 (5 bases). Germline V gene sequence: CDR1 MGHDK, CDR2 SYGVNS. The CDR3 covers 15 residues. Trimming took off 7 bases at V and 8 bases at J, with 20 bases between the two ends. Here the CDR3 reads CASTPHETAWEKLFF. The CDR3 DNA follows: TGTGCCAGCACCCCTCATGAGACAGCTTGGGAAAAACTGTTTTTT.

The count of this clone is one. Other nucleotide sequences in the sample specify the same CDR3. The J gene is TRBJ1-1, the V gene TRBV28, with D perhaps matching TRBD1 (6 bases). V lost 6 bases and J lost 1, with 9 bases in between. The CDR3 sequence is 13 residues long. CDR1 and CDR2 from the germline V gene are MDHEN and SYDVKM. DNA for the CDR3: TGTGCCAGCAGCCTCAGGGGGAACACTGAAGCTTTCTTT. Translating it yields CASSLRGNTEAFF.

The chain links TRBV2 to TRBJ1-2, with 9 bases identical to TRBD1. Germline CDR1 is SNHLY and CDR2 is FYNNEI. Trimming took 7 bases from V and 4 from J; bases not matched to a gene: 10. CDR3 length equals 15 residues. CDR3 DNA sequence: TGTGCCAGCAAAACAACAGGGGGCTGGGGCTATGGCTACACCTTC. Translating it yields CASKTTGGWGYGYTF.

This rearrangement joins TRBV7-2 to TRBJ1-3; tentative D call: TRBD1 (6 bases). Germline CDR1 and CDR2: SGHTA and FQGNSA. This CDR3 contains 16 residues. Between the trimmed V and J ends, which lost 1 base and 7 bases, there was a span of 17 bases. The CDR3 loop reads CASSLVGGQIGNTIYF. As DNA, the CDR3 is TGTGCCAGCAGCTTAGTTGGGGGCCAGATAGGGAACACCATATATTTT.

The genes are TRBV5-4 and TRBJ2-7, with D uncertain. Trimming left V 4 bases short and J 3 bases short, with 20 bases between. CDR3 size: 16 residues. Germline V gene data show CDR1 as SGHNT and CDR2 as YYREEE (reference sequence). CDR3 protein: CASSHPTDGVFYEQYF. As DNA, the CDR3 is TGTGCCAGCAGCCACCCTACCGACGGAGTCTTCTACGAGCAGTACTTC. The full variable domain, completed using reference TRBV5-4 and TRBJ2-7, is ETGVTQSPTHLIKTRGQQVTLRCSSQSGHNTVSWYQQALGQGPQFIFQYYREEENGRGNFPPRFSGLQFPNYSSELNVNALELDDSALYLCASSHPTDGVFYEQYFGPGTRLTVT.

The chain combines TRBV10-3 with TRBJ2-7, with 9 bases fitting TRBD2. The CDR3 is made up of 17 amino acids. Germline CDR1 and CDR2: ENHRY and SYGVKD. V shed 5 bases and J 6 bases; nucleotides not matched to a gene: 17. The CDR3 reads CAISPSPGGRAPSEQYF. CDR3 nucleotide sequence: TGTGCCATCAGTCCCTCACCGGGCGGGAGGGCCCCCTCCGAGCAGTACTTC.

The chain is built from TRBV7-7 and TRBJ2-7; tentatively, D is TRBD1 (6 bases). This CDR3 is 13 amino acids long. Germline CDR1 reads SSHAT; CDR2 reads FNYEAQ (reference sequence). V gave up 5 bases and J gave up 3 bases, with 11 bases separating them. CDR3 region: CASSLRDNYEQYF. In nucleotides, the CDR3 is TGTGCCAGCAGCCTCCGGGACAACTACGAGCAGTACTTC.

The V gene is TRBV7-6, the J gene TRBJ2-7, with 14 bases lining up with TRBD2. The germline V gene encodes CDR1 SGHVS and CDR2 FNYEAQ. V shed 4 bases and J 5 bases; nucleotides not matched to a gene: 7. The CDR3 has 16 residues. The CDR3 reads CASSSGTSGSSHEQYF. The CDR3 DNA reads TGTGCCAGCAGCTCTGGGACTAGCGGGAGTTCCCACGAGCAGTACTTC.

This clone appeared a single time. The chain carries TRBV11-2 and TRBJ2-5; TRBD2 might be the D (7 bases). The CDR3 runs 15 residues. The germline V gene has CDR1 SGHAT and CDR2 FQNNGV. The germline V and J ends were trimmed by 1 base and 5 bases, with 14 bases remaining between them. CDR3 amino acids: CASSLGPGGGETQYF. CDR3 DNA sequence: TGTGCCAGCAGCTTAGGTCCGGGGGGCGGGGAGACCCAGTACTTC.

This chain uses TRBV13 with TRBJ2-1; perhaps TRBD2 as D (5 bases). Between the trimmed V and J ends, which lost 5 bases and 0 bases, there was a span of 14 bases. The length of the CDR3 is 16 residues. The germline CDR1 and CDR2 sequences are PRHDT and FYEKMQ (reference sequence). DNA of the CDR3: TGTGCCAGCAGCCGCGACACTAGTAGCTCCTACAATGAGCAGTTCTTC. Its translation: CASSRDTSSSYNEQFF.

Comments on this clone: This CDR3 is also generated by other DNA sequences in the sample. This rearrangement joins TRBV5-1 to TRBJ1-1; D might be TRBD1 (6 bases). V lost 3 bases to trimming and J lost 2 bases, with 8 bases between them. Germline V CDR1 and CDR2: SGHRS, YFSETQ. The CDR3 runs to 13 residues. In nucleotides, the CDR3 is TGCGCCAGCAGCTGGACAGCTAACACTGAAGCTTTCTTT. It specifies CASSWTANTEAFF.

V is TRBV7-6 and J is TRBJ2-7; D might be TRBD1 (6 bases). V lost 4 bases and J 9 bases, leaving 19 bases between the germline ends. The CDR3 has 14 amino acids. Germline values: CDR1 SGHVS, CDR2 FNYEAQ. CDR3 amino acids: CASSSPRDTGRQYF. The CDR3, as DNA: TGTGCCAGCAGCTCACCTAGGGACACTGGGAGGCAGTACTTC.

The chain joins TRBV13 to TRBJ2-1, with TRBD2 identical over 8 bases. V was pared by 2 bases and J by 9 bases, with 6 bases of the junction left unmatched. CDR3 length: 14 residues. CDR1 and CDR2 from the germline V gene are PRHDT and FYEKMQ (reference sequence). CDR3 DNA sequence: TGTGCCAGCAGCTTATACTGGGCGGGAGGTGAGCAGTTCTTC. Translating gives CASSLYWAGGEQFF. The complete variable domain, with remaining parts taken from reference TRBV13 and TRBJ2-1, reads AAGVIQSPRHLIKEKRETATLKCYPIPRHDTVYWYQQGPGQDPQFLISFYEKMQSDKGSIPDRFSAQQFSDYHSELNMSSLELGDSALYFCASSLYWAGGEQFFGPGTRLTVL.

CDR3 sequence reads: CASSYSAGGPLEQYF. In nucleotides, the CDR3 is TGTGCCAGCAGTTACTCGGCGGGAGGTCCGCTGGAGCAGTACTTC. This sequence joins TRBV6-5 and TRBJ2-7, with 8 positions matching TRBD2. The CDR3 is 15 residues long. J gave up 7 bases and V 0 bases, and 8 bases lay outside the gene matches. Germline loops: CDR1 MNHEY, CDR2 SVGAGI.